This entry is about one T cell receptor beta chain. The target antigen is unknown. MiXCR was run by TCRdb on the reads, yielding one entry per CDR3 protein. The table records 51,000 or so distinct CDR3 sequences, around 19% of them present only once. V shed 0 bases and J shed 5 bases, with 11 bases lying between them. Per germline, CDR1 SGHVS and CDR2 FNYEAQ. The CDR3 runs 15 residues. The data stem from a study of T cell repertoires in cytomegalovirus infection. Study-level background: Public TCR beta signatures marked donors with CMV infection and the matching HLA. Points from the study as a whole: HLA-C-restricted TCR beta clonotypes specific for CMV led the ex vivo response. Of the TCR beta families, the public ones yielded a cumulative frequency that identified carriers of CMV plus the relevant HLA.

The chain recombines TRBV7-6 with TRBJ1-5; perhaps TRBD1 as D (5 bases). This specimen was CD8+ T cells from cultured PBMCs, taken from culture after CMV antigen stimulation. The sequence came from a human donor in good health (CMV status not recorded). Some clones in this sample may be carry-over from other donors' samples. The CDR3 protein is CASSLAAGSHQPQHF. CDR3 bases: TGTGCCAGCAGCTTAGCGGCAGGGAGTCATCAGCCCCAGCATTTT.